The source of this TCR beta chain is a study of beta chain features in type 1 diabetes. About the study: The patients were much like the healthy donors in age, gender and cell yields. General study findings and limits: More deletions and fewer insertions at VDJ junctions were found in patients with type 1 diabetes. Within each of all four CD4+ subsets, Type 1 diabetes patients had TCRB CDR3s that were moderately but significantly shorter.

Trimming removed 4 bases from V and 5 bases from J; junction bases left unmatched: 5. CDR1 and CDR2 from the germline V gene are SQVTM and ANQGSEA. The CDR3 loop spans 14 amino acids. Using CD45RO/CCR7/CD25/CD127/CD95/CD27, CD4+ naive, central memory, regulatory and stem cell-like memory cells were sorted. Sort purity for all populations was recorded as exceeding 98%. The sequenced template was cDNA made from the entire isolated RNA. Sequencing was performed with immunoSEQ multiplex PCR; in TCRdb, only in-frame clones are kept and a portion is missing. The table shows some 44,000 clones, with roughly 70% occurring only once. Remarks on this clone: What it recognizes is unknown.

The chain has TRBV29-1 and TRBJ1-5; 10 positions agree with TRBD1. The sequence was obtained from a woman aged 18 to 35 with type 1 diabetes. Sequenced material: Tregs from blood. The CDR3 loop reads CSVVGQGKDQPQHF. CDR3 DNA: TGCAGCGTTGTGGGACAGGGGAAAGATCAGCCCCAGCATTTT.